The table lists the clone carrying this T cell receptor beta chain with a count of one. The data were taken from a study of cytomegalovirus exposure and HLA in healthy donors. PCR was performed using 60 Vbeta and 13 Jbeta primers. Sequenced by immunoSEQ multiplex PCR; TCRdb stores in-frame clones only, minus some. In the table there are about 140,000 clones, approximately 72% of which are singletons. This sequence was found in a woman aged 60-70 years in good health and CMV-seronegative. Sequenced sample: PBMCs.

CDR3 bases: TGTGCCAGCAGCGCCCCACATACTAGCTCCGAGCAGTACTTC. It yields the protein CASSAPHTSSEQYF. This sequence joins TRBV9 and TRBJ2-7, with D possibly matching TRBD2 (6 bases). This CDR3 comprises 14 residues. Germline CDR1 reads SGDLS; CDR2 reads YYNGEE. Between the trimmed V and J ends, which lost 3 bases and 6 bases, there was a span of 16 bases.